Sequencing of this T cell receptor (beta chain) was carried out in a study of shared clonotypes between healthy human individuals. On the study more broadly: Those who served as donors were a couple of women and three men between the ages of 18 and 49.

Study outcomes and limitations: The study sampled only blood, and tissue repertoires likely differ.

On this clone itself: Its target is unknown.

Produced via immunoSEQ multiplex PCR; TCRdb's table is partial and in-frame only. The sample holds 2 million to 2.5 million clones, nearly 97% seen once. The sequence was collected from a man younger than 35 in good health. Sequencing was done on a sample of naive CD4+ T cells sorted from blood. Subset reported: CD45RA+ positively selected.

DNA for the CDR3: TGTGCCAGCAGATCCATCACTGAAGCTTTCTTT. It codes for CASRSITEAFF. The rearrangement uses TRBV2 and TRBJ1-1; no clear D. The V end was cut by 6 bases, the J end by 4 bases, with 6 bases between. Germline V gives CDR1 SNHLY, CDR2 FYNNEI. CDR3 length: 11 amino acids.